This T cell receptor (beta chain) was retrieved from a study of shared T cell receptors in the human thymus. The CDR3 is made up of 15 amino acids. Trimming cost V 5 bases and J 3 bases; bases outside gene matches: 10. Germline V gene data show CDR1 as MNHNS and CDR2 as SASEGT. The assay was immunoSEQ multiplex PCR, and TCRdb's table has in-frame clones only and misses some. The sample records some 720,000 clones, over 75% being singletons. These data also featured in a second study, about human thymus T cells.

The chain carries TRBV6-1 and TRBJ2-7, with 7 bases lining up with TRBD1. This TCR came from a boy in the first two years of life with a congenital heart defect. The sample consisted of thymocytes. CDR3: CASSQGQVRCYEQYF. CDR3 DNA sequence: TGTGCCAGCAGTCAAGGACAGGTGCGATGCTACGAGCAGTACTTC.